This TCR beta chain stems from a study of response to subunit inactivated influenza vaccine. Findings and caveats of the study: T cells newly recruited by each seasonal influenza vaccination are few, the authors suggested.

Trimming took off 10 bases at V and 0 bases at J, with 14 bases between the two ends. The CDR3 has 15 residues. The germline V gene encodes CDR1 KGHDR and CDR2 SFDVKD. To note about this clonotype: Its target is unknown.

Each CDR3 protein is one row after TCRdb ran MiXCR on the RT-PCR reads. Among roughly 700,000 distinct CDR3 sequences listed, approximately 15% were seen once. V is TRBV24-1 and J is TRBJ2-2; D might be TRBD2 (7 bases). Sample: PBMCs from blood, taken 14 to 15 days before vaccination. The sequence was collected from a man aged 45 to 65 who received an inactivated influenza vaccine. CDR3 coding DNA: TGTGCCACAACTCCGGGGGGCGCGAACACCGGGGAGCTGTTTTTT. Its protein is CATTPGGANTGELFF.